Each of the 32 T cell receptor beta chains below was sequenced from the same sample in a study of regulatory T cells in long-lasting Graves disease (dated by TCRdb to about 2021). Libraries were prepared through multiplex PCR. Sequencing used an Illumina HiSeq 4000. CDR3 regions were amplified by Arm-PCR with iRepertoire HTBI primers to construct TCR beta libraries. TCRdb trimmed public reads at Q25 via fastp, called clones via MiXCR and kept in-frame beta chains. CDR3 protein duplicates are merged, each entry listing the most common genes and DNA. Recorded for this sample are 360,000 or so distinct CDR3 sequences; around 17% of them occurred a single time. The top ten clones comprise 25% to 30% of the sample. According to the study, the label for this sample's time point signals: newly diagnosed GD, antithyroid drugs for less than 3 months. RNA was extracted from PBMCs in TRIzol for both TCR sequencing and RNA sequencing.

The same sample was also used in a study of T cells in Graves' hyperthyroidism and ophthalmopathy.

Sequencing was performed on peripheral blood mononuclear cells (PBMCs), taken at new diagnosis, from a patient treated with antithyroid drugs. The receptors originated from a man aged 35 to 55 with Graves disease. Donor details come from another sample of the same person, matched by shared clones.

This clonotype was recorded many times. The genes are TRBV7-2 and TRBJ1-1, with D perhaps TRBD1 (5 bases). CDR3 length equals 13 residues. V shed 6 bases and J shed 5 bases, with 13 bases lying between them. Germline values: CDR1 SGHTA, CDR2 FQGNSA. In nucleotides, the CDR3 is TGTGCCAGCAGTTTTCAGGGTTGGACTGAAGCTTTCTTT. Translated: CASSFQGWTEAFF.

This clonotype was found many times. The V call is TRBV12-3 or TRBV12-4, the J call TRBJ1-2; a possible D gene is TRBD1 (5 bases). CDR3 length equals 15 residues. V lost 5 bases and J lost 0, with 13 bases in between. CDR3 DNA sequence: TGTGCCAGCAGTCTGGGGCTTCGGACTAACTATGGCTACACCTTC. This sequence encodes CASSLGLRTNYGYTF.

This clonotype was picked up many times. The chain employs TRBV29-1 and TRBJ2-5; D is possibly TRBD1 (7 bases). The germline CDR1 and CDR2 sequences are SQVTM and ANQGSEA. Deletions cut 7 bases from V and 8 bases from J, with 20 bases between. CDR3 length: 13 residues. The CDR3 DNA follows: TGCAGCGCCCGGACAGGAGGGGAAGGAACCCAGTACTTC. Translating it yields CSARTGGEGTQYF.

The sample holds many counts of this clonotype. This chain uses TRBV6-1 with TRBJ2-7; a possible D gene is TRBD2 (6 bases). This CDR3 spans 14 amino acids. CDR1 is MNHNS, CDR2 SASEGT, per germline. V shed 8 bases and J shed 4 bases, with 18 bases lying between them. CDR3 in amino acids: CASGRSGPRYEQYF. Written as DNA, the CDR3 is TGTGCCAGCGGTCGGAGCGGGCCAAGGTACGAGCAGTACTTC.

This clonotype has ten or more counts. CDR3 in amino acids: CASSDGGSPYEQYF. CDR3 nucleotides: TGTGCCAGCAGTGACGGGGGGTCCCCCTACGAGCAGTACTTC. This chain uses TRBV12-3 or TRBV12-4 with TRBJ2-7; 7 bases are shared with TRBD2. The CDR3 runs to 14 residues. The junction had 6 bases not matched to a gene; V was cut back by 5 bases and J by 2 bases.

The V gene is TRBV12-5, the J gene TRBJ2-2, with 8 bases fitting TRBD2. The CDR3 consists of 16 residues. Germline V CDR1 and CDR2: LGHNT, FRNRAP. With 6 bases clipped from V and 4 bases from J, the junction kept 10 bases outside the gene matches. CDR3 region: CASGPILAVGTGELFF. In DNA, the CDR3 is TGTGCTAGTGGCCCAATACTAGCGGTCGGCACCGGGGAGCTGTTTTTT.

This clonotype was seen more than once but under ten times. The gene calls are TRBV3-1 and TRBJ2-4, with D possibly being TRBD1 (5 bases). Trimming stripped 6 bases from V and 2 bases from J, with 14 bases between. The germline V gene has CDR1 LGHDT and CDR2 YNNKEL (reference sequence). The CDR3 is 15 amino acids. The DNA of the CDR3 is TGTGCCAGCAGACCCTCGCACAGGACCAAAAACATTCAGTACTTC. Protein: CASRPSHRTKNIQYF.

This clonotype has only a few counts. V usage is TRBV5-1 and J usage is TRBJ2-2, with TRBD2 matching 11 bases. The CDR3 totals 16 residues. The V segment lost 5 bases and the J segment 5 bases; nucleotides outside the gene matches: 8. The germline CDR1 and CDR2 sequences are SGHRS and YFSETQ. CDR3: CASRDLGLADTGELFF. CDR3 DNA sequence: TGCGCCAGCAGGGATTTGGGACTAGCGGATACCGGGGAGCTGTTTTTT.

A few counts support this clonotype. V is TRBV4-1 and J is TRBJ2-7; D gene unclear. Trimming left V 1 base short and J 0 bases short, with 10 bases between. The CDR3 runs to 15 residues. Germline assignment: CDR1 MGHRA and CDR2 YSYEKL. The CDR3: CASSQGGSPSYEQYF. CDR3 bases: TGCGCCAGCAGCCAAGGGGGATCCCCCTCCTACGAGCAGTACTTC.

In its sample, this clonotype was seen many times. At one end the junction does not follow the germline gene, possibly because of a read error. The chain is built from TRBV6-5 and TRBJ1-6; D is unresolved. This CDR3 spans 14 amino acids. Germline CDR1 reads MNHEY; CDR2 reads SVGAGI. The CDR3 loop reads CASGYRVKNSPLHF. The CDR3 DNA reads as TGTGCCAGCGGTTATAGGGTGAAAAATTCACCCCTCCACTTT.

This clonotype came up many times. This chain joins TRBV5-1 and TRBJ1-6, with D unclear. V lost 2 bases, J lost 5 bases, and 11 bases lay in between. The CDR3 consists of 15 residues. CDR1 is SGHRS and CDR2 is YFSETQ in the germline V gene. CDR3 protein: CASSFGQLDNSPLHF. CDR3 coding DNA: TGCGCCAGCAGCTTTGGCCAGCTAGATAATTCACCCCTCCACTTT.

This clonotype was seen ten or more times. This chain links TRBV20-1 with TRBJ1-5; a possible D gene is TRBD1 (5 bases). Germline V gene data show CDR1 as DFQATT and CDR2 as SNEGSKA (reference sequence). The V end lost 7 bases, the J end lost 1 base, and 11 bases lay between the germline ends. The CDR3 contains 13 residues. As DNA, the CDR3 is TGCAGTGTCCGGGGGACGAGCAATCAGCCCCAGCATTTT. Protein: CSVRGTSNQPQHF.

The CDR3 nucleotides read TGTGCCAGCAGCCAAGGGCCACGCGGAAACACCATATATTTT. It codes for CASSQGPRGNTIYF. The chain is built from TRBV14 and TRBJ1-3; no reliable D call. Trimming pared 1 base from V and 4 bases from J, leaving 8 bases between. This CDR3 has 14 amino acids. CDR1 and CDR2 (germline): SGHDN, FVKESK.

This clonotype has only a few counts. CDR3 in amino acids: CASSLKWATNEKLFF. CDR3 coding DNA: TGTGCCAGCAGCCTAAAGTGGGCAACTAATGAAAAACTGTTTTTT. The chain has TRBV27 and TRBJ1-4; D uncertain. CDR1 MNHEY and CDR2 SMNVEV come from the germline V gene (reference sequence). The CDR3 is 15 amino acids. V was trimmed by 6 bases and J by 0 bases, leaving 11 bases between them.

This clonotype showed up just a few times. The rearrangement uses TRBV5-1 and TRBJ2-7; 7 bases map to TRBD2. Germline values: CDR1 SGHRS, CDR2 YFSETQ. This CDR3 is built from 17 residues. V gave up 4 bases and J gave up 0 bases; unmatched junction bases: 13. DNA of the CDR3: TGCGCCAGCAGCAAGGGAACTTCTAGCGGAACCTCCTACGAGCAGTACTTC. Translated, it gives CASSKGTSSGTSYEQYF.

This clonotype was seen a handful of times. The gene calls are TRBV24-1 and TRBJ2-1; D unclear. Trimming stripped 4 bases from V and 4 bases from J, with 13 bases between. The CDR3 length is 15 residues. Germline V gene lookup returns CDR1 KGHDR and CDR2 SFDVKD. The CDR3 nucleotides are TGTGCCACCAGTGACTCTACCAGGAGATACAATGAGCAGTTCTTC. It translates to CATSDSTRRYNEQFF.

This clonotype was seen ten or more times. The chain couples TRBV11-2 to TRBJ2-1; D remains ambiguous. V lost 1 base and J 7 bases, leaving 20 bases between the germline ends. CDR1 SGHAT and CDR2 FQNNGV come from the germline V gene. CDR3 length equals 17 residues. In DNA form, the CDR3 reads TGTGCCAGCAGCTTAGTTGGAGTGGGGTCCCCAGTGAATGAGCAGTTCTTC. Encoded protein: CASSLVGVGSPVNEQFF.

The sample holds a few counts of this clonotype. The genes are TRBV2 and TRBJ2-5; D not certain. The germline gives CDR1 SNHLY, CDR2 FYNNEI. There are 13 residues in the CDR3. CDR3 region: CVSRRTPQETQYF. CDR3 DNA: TGTGTCTCAAGGCGCACCCCTCAAGAGACCCAGTACTTC.

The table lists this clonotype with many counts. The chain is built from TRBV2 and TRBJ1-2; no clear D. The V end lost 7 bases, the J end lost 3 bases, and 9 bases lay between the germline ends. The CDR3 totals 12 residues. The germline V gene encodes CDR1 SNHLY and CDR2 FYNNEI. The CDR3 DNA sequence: TGTGCCAGCACTTTGGGCCACTATGGCTACACCTTC. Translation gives CASTLGHYGYTF.

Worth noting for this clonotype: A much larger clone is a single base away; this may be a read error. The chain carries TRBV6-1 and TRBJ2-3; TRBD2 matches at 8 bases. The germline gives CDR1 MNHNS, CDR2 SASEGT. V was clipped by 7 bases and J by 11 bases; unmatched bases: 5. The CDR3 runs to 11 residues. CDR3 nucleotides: TGTGCCAGCACCCGCGGGGGGTTGCAGTATTTT. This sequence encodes CASTRGGLQYF.

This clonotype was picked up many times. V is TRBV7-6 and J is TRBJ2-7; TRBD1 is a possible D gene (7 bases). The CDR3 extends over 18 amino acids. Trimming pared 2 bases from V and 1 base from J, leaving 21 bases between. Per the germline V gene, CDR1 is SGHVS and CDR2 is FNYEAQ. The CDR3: CASSLYFSAGQRSYEQYF. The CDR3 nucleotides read TGTGCCAGCAGCTTATATTTTAGTGCGGGACAGAGATCCTACGAGCAGTACTTC.

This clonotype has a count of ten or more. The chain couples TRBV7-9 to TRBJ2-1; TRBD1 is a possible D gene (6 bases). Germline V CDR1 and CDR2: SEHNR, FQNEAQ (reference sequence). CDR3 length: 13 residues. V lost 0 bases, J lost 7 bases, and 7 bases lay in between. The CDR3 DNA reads TGTGCCAGCAGCTTAGCGGGGGCTAATGAGCAGTTCTTC. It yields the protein CASSLAGANEQFF.

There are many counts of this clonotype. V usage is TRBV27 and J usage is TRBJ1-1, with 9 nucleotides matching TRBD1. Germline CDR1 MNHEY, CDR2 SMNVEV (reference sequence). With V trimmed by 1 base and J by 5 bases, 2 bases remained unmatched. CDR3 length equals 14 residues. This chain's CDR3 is CASSLWTGETEAFF. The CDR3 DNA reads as TGTGCCAGCAGTTTATGGACAGGGGAAACTGAAGCTTTCTTT.

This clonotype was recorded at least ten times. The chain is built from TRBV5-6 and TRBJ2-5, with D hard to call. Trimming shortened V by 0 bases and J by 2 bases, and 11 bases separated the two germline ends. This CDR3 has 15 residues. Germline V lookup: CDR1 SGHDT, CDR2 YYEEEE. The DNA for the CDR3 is TGTGCCAGCAGCTTGGTTGCCGGAGCGCAAGAGACCCAGTACTTC. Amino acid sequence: CASSLVAGAQETQYF.

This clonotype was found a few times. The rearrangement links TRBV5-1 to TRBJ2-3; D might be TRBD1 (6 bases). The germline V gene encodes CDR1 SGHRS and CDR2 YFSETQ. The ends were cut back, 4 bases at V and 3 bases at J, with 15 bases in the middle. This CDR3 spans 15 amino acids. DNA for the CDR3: TGCGCCAGCAGCCCTGGGGGCAGTGGTACAGATACGCAGTATTTT. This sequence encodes CASSPGGSGTDTQYF.

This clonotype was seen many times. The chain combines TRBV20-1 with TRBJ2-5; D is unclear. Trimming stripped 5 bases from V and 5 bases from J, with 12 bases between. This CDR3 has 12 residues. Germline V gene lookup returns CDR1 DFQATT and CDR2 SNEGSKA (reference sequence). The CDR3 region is CSARFSTETQYF. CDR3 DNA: TGCAGTGCTCGTTTTTCGACTGAGACCCAGTACTTC.

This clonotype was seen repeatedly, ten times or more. The CDR3 region has the DNA TGTGCCAGCAGTTTACTCGACAGGGTCGGTTATGGCTACACCTTC. Translation gives CASSLLDRVGYGYTF. The chain joins TRBV6-5 to TRBJ1-2; 7 nucleotides align to TRBD1. Germline V gives CDR1 MNHEY, CDR2 SVGAGI. Trimming took 4 bases from V and 5 from J; bases not matched to a gene: 10. This CDR3 has 15 residues.

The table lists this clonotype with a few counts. The CDR3 reads CATSRARPWRNYGYTF. The CDR3 DNA follows: TGTGCCACCAGCAGGGCGCGTCCATGGCGTAACTATGGCTACACCTTC. The chain joins TRBV15 to TRBJ1-2; D gene uncertain. Germline CDR1 is LNHNV and CDR2 is YYDKDF (reference sequence). The CDR3 is 16 amino acids. V gave up 3 bases and J gave up 1 base, with 15 bases separating them.

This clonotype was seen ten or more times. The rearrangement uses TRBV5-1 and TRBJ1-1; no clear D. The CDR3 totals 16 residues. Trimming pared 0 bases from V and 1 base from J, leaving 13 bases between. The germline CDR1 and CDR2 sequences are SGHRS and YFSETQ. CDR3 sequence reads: CASSLAVGKWNTEAFF. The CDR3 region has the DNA TGCGCCAGCAGCTTGGCGGTTGGCAAATGGAACACTGAAGCTTTCTTT. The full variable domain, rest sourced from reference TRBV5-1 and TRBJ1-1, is KAGVTQTPRYLIKTRGQQVTLSCSPISGHRSVSWYQQTPGQGLQFLFEYFSETQRNKGNFPGRFSGRQFSNSRSEMNVSTLELGDSALYLCASSLAVGKWNTEAFFGQGTRLTVV.

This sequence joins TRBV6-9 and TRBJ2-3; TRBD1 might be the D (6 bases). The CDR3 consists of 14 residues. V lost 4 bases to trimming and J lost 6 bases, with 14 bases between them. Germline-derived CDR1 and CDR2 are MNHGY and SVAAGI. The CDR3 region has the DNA TGTGCCAGCAGTTTGGACAGCCGCATCGATACGCAGTATTTT. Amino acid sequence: CASSLDSRIDTQYF.

The chain's CDR3 is CASTPGPSYEQYF. DNA for the CDR3: TGTGCCAGCACTCCGGGTCCCTCCTACGAGCAGTACTTC. V is TRBV6-1 and J is TRBJ2-7, with D hard to call. The CDR3 length is 13 residues. V lost 7 bases and J lost 0, with 10 bases in between. CDR1 is MNHNS, CDR2 SASEGT, per germline.

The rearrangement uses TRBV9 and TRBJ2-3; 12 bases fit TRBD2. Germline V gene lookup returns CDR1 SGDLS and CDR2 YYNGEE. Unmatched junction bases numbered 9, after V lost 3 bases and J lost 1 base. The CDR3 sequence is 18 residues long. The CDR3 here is CASSARTSGAPGTDTQYF. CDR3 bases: TGTGCCAGCAGCGCACGGACTAGCGGGGCCCCCGGCACAGATACGCAGTATTTT.